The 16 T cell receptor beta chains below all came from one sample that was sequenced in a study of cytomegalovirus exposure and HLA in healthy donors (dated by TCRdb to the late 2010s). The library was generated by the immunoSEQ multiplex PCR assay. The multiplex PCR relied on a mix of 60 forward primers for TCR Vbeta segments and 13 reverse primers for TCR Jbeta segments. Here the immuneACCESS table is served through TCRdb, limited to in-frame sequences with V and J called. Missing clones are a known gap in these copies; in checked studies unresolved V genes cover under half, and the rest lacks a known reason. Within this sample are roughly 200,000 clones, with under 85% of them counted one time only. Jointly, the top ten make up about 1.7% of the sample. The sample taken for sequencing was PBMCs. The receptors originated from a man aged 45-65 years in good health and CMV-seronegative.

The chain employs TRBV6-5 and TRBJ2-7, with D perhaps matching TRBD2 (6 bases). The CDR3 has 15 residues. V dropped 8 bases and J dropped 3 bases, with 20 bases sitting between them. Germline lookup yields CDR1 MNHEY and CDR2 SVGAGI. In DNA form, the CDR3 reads TGTGCCAGCTCCCAGGAGGGCAGGGCATACTACGAGCAGTACTTC. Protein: CASSQEGRAYYEQYF.

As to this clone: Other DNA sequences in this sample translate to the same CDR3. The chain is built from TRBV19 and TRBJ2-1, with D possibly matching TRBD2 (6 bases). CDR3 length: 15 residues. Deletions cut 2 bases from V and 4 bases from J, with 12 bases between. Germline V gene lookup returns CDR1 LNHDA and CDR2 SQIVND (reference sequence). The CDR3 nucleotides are TGTGCCAGTAGTATAACCGGGAGTTCGTACAATGAGCAGTTCTTC. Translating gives CASSITGSSYNEQFF.

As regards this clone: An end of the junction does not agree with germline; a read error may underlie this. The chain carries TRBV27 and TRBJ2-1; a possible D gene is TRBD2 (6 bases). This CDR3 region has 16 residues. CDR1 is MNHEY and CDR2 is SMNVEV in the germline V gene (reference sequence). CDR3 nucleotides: TGTACCAGCAGACGGCACACGGATAGCGGAGGAGGTGAGCAGTTCTTC. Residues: CTSRRHTDSGGGEQFF.

In DNA form, the CDR3 reads TGTGCCAGCTCACCTGCCGGGCTAGCGGGCCACGAGCAGTACTTC. Encoded protein: CASSPAGLAGHEQYF. V usage is TRBV18 and J usage is TRBJ2-7, with 8 bases that match TRBD2. Germline values: CDR1 KGHSH, CDR2 LQKENI. The CDR3 is made up of 15 amino acids. The trim removed 3 bases at V and 5 bases at J, leaving 9 bases unmatched. Based on the CDR3 plus reference TRBV18 and TRBJ2-7, the full variable domain is NAGVMQNPRHLVRRRGQEARLRCSPMKGHSHVYWYRQLPEEGLKFMVYLQKENIIDESGMPKERFSAEFPKEGPSILRIQQVVRGDSAAYFCASSPAGLAGHEQYFGPGTRLTVT.

The CDR3 loop reads CASSYYGTGASPLHF. For the CDR3, the DNA is TGTGCCAGCAGTTACTATGGGACAGGGGCATCACCCCTCCACTTT. The rearrangement joins TRBV6-5 to TRBJ1-6; TRBD1 matches 10 bases. This CDR3 comprises 15 residues. V gave up 1 base and J gave up 10 bases; unmatched junction bases: 4. Germline CDR1 and CDR2: MNHEY and SVGAGI.

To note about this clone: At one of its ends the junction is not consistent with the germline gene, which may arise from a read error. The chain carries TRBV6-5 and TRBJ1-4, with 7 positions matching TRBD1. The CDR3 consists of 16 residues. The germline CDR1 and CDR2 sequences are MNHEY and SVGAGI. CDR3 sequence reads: CVSSFTSTGVGEKLFF. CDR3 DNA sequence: TGTGTCAGCAGTTTTACCTCTACAGGGGTGGGAGAAAAACTGTTTTTT.

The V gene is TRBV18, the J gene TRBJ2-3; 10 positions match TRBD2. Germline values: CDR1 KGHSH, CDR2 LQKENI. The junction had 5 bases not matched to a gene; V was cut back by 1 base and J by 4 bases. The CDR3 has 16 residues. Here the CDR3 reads CASSPRGSGGSDTQYF. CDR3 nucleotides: TGTGCCAGCTCACCACGGGGTAGCGGGGGGTCAGATACGCAGTATTTT.

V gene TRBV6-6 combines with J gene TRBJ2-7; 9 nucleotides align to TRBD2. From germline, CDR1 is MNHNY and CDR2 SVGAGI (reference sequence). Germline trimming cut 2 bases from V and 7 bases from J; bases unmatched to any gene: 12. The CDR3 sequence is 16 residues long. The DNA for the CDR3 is TGTGCCAGCAGTTACGGCGGTAGCGGGAGACAAGGGGAGCAGTACTTC. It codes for CASSYGGSGRQGEQYF.

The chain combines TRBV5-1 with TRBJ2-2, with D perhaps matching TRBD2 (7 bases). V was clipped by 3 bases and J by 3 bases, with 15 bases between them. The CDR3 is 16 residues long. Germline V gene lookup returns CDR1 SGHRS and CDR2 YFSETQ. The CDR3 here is CASSSWGGADTGELFF. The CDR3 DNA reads TGCGCCAGCAGCTCATGGGGGGGGGCCGACACCGGGGAGCTGTTTTTT.

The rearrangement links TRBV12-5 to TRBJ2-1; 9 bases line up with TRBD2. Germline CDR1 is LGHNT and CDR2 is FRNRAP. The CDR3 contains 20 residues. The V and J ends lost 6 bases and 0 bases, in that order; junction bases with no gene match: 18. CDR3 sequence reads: CASGELSGTSPFSSYNEQFF. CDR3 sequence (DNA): TGTGCTAGTGGGGAGCTTTCCGGGACTAGCCCTTTTAGCTCCTACAATGAGCAGTTCTTC.

CDR3 loop: CASSLRQGDEQYF. Here the CDR3 DNA reads TGTGCCAGCAGCTTGAGGCAGGGGGACGAGCAGTACTTC. V gene TRBV5-6 combines with J gene TRBJ2-7; 7 nucleotides align to TRBD1. Losses at the gene ends were 1 base for V and 5 bases for J; bases not matched to a gene: 3. CDR3 length: 13 residues. The germline V gene has CDR1 SGHDT and CDR2 YYEEEE.

CDR3 nucleotide sequence: TGTGCCAGCAGCTGGGCCGGGACAGAGACCTACGAGCAGTACTTC. Translating it yields CASSWAGTETYEQYF. The chain has TRBV6-5 and TRBJ2-7; 7 bases are shared with TRBD1. This CDR3 has 15 residues. The V gene end was trimmed by 6 bases and the J gene end by 2 bases; junction bases not matched to a gene: 10. Germline CDR1 is MNHEY and CDR2 is SVGAGI.

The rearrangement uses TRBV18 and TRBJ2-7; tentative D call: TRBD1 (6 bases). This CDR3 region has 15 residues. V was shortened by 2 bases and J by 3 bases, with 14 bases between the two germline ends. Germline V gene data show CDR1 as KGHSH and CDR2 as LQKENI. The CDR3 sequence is CASSPGRGQFYEQYF. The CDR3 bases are TGTGCCAGCTCACCAGGCAGGGGCCAGTTCTACGAGCAGTACTTC.

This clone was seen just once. The CDR3 sequence: CASSYPGSEPTNEKLFF. In DNA form, the CDR3 reads TGTGCCAGCAGTTACCCAGGTTCCGAGCCAACTAATGAAAAACTGTTTTTT. This chain links TRBV6-7 with TRBJ1-4; D is unclear. TRBV6-7 qualifies as an ORF whose function is uncertain. Trimming removed 2 bases from V and 0 bases from J, with 13 bases in between. This CDR3 spans 17 amino acids.

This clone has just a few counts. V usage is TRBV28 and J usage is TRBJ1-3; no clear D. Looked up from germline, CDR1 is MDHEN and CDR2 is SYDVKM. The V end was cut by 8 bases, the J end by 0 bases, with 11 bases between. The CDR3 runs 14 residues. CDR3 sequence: CASSESSSGNTIYF. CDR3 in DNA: TGTGCCAGCTCGGAGTCAAGCTCTGGAAACACCATATATTTT.

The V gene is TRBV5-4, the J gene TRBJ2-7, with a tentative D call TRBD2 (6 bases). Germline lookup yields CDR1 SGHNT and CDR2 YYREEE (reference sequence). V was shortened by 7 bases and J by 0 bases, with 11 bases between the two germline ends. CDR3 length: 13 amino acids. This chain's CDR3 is CASGREYSYEQYF. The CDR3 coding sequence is TGTGCCAGCGGCCGGGAGTACTCCTACGAGCAGTACTTC.